What follows are 9 T cell receptor beta chains derived from one specimen sequenced in a study of cytomegalovirus exposure and HLA in healthy donors. PCR used 60 Vbeta primers and 13 Jbeta primers. Assay used: immunoSEQ multiplex PCR; TCRdb lists only in-frame clones, some missing. The table shows about 120,000 clones, with 81% occurring only once. Source material: PBMCs. These receptors were obtained from a woman between 40 and 55 years old in good health and CMV-seronegative.

The rearrangement links TRBV16 to TRBJ1-2; D is possibly TRBD1 (5 bases). Trimming left V 6 bases short and J 5 bases short, with 10 bases between. The germline gives CDR1 KGHSY, CDR2 FQNENV. This CDR3 region has 12 residues. The CDR3, as DNA: TGTGCCAGCAGTCCGGACATTTATGGCTACACCTTC. This sequence encodes CASSPDIYGYTF.

V is TRBV15 and J is TRBJ2-5, with D perhaps matching TRBD2 (6 bases). The CDR3 contains 14 residues. Germline CDR1 and CDR2: LNHNV and YYDKDF (reference sequence). The ends were cut back, 5 bases at V and 4 bases at J, with 14 bases in the middle. CDR3 in DNA: TGTGCCACCAGCCCCGGGGCCGGGGGAGAGACCCAGTACTTC. This codes for CATSPGAGGETQYF.

The rearrangement links TRBV5-1 to TRBJ2-3; a weak D match, TRBD1 (6 bases). This CDR3 spans 16 amino acids. Per germline, CDR1 SGHRS and CDR2 YFSETQ. With 0 bases removed from V and 4 bases from J, the gap between germline ends came to 15 bases. CDR3 coding DNA: TGCGCCAGCAGCTTGGTGAGGGGGTGGGCGTCAGATACGCAGTATTTT. Translation: CASSLVRGWASDTQYF.

Comment on this clone: The same CDR3 can be traced to other DNA sequences in this sample. The V and J genes are TRBV5-6 and TRBJ2-1; no clear D gene. The V and J ends lost 2 bases and 5 bases respectively, with 14 bases between them. Germline CDR1 is SGHDT and CDR2 is YYEEEE. CDR3 length: 15 residues. In DNA form, the CDR3 reads TGTGCCAGCAGCTTCGGAGACTCTTTCCACAATGAGCAGTTCTTC. This sequence encodes CASSFGDSFHNEQFF.

V usage is TRBV7-9 and J usage is TRBJ2-1, with 8 nucleotides matching TRBD2. V shed 5 bases, J shed 5 bases, and the junction held 2 bases outside the gene matches. CDR1 SEHNR and CDR2 FQNEAQ come from the germline V gene (reference sequence). The CDR3 length is 13 residues. The CDR3 nucleotides are TGTGCCAGCAGCCTGACTAGCGACAATGAGCAGTTCTTC. It encodes CASSLTSDNEQFF.

The chain joins TRBV18 to TRBJ1-1; D remains ambiguous. Germline lookup yields CDR1 KGHSH and CDR2 LQKENI. The CDR3 runs 13 residues. Trimming shortened V by 2 bases and J by 3 bases, and 7 bases separated the two germline ends. CDR3 DNA: TGTGCCAGCTCACCATCGGTTTACACTGAAGCTTTCTTT. Its protein product is CASSPSVYTEAFF.

The chain combines TRBV7-2 with TRBJ1-1; perhaps TRBD1 as D (5 bases). Germline values: CDR1 SGHTA, CDR2 FQGNSA. The V end lost 3 bases, the J end lost 0 bases, and 14 bases lay between the germline ends. The CDR3 loop spans 16 amino acids. CDR3 loop: CASSFGGGVMNTEAFF. CDR3 bases: TGTGCCAGCAGCTTTGGCGGGGGGGTAATGAACACTGAAGCTTTCTTT.

The chain combines TRBV5-4 with TRBJ1-5; the D is unclear. The V gene's germline CDR1 is SGHNT and CDR2 YYREEE (reference sequence). V was shortened by 5 bases and J by 1 base, with 10 bases between the two germline ends. The CDR3 totals 14 residues. The CDR3 DNA reads as TGTGCCAGCAGTTCCGGGGTGAGCAATCAGCCCCAGCATTTT. Translated, it gives CASSSGVSNQPQHF.

V is TRBV19 and J is TRBJ2-1, with a weak D call TRBD2 (5 bases). Germline values: CDR1 LNHDA, CDR2 SQIVND (reference sequence). This CDR3 is built from 16 residues. V lost 2 bases to trimming and J lost 2 bases, with 13 bases between them. Here the CDR3 reads CASSILPKTTYNEQFF. DNA for the CDR3: TGTGCCAGTAGTATACTTCCCAAGACTACCTACAATGAGCAGTTCTTC.